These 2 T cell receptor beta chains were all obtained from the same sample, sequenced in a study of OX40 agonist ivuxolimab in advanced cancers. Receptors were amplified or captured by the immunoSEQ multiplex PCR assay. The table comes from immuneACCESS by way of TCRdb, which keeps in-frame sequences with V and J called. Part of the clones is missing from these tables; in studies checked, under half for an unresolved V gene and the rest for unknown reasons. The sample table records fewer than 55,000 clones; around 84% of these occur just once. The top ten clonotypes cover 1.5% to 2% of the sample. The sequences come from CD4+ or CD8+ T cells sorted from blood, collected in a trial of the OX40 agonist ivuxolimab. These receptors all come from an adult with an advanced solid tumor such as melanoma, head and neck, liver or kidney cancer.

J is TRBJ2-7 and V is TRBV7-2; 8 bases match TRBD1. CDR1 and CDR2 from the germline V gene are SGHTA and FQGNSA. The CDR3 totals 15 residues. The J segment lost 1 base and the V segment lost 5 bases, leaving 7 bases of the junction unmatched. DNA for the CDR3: TGTGCCAGCAGCGGGGGGACAGGTGGGTCCTACGAGCAGTACTTC. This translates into CASSGGTGGSYEQYF.

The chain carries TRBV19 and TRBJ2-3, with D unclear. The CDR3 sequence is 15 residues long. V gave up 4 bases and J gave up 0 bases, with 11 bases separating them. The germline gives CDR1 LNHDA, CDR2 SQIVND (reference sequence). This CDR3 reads CASSRVSSSTDTQYF. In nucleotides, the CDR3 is TGTGCCAGTAGTAGGGTCTCTAGTAGCACAGATACGCAGTATTTT.